These T cell receptor beta chains were read from a single sample in a study of shared T cell receptors in the human thymus. Sequencing was performed with immunoSEQ multiplex PCR; in TCRdb, only in-frame clones are kept and a portion is missing. The sample includes some 760,000 clones, roughly 85% of them seen just once. This sample also appeared in a second study, on human thymus T cells.

The sequenced sample was thymocytes. The receptors come from a girl under two years old with a congenital heart defect. The CDR3 runs from the conserved cysteine through the conserved F or W.

CASRYSRRISGANVLTF	TRBJ2-6	TRBV9
CASSPGYGGDSPLHF	TRBJ1-6	TRBV9
CASSLDLSCQAYEAFF	TRBJ1-1	TRBV11-2
CASSLDRGQPQHF	TRBJ1-5	TRBV5-1
CASSLGQLDLGNYNSPLHF	TRBJ1-6	TRBV5-1
CASGYRTANTGELFF	TRBJ2-2	TRBV14
CASSLGRKDLNYGYTF	TRBJ1-2	TRBV7-9
CATGGVGNTEAFF	TRBJ1-1	TRBV2
CASSQDWTGESDYTF	TRBJ1-2	TRBV4-1
CASSLAGTGSAPDEQFF	TRBJ2-1	TRBV7-2
CASSGTSGGPEAYNEQFF	TRBJ2-1	TRBV5-1
CASSPPGGAHTF	TRBJ1-2	TRBV6-5
CAWSVDRGRNYGYTF	TRBJ1-2	TRBV30
CASSPPAIYGYTF	TRBJ1-2	TRBV7-2
CASPGTGDKLFF	TRBJ1-4	TRBV27
CASTSPGQESTDTQYF	TRBJ2-3	TRBV27
CASSLGFVRGYEQYF	TRBJ2-7	TRBV11-2
CASSPPSGGSGANVLTF	TRBJ2-6	TRBV18
CASSQDRRSTGGRSPLHF	TRBJ1-6	TRBV4-3
CASSLIHWGSENYGYTF	TRBJ1-2	TRBV28
CASSPSQEGTEAFF	TRBJ1-1	TRBV18
CATSRDQGDWGVKAFF	TRBJ1-1	TRBV15
CASSLGLAGGRGF	TRBJ2-3	TRBV19
CASSPPGTGFLPRGNTIYF	TRBJ1-3	TRBV5-6
CSTVGAENEQFF	TRBJ2-1	TRBV29-1
CASSEDRGWETQYF	TRBJ2-5	TRBV10-2
CAWSVLPASSYNEQFF	TRBJ2-1	TRBV30
CASSPGNFRVPLNRKLFF	TRBJ1-4	TRBV25-1
CASAAQDSGITDTQYF	TRBJ2-3	TRBV12-5
CASSPTPTGLLYGYTF	TRBJ1-2	TRBV27